The rows below give T cell receptor beta chains drawn from one sample of a study of shared clonotypes between healthy human individuals. The method was immunoSEQ multiplex PCR; TCRdb's version includes in-frame clones alone and lacks a portion of them. The table shows about 2.5 million clones, with 85% to 95% occurring only once. The sample taken for sequencing was naive CD4+ T cells from PBMCs. Every receptor here comes from a man aged 18 to 35 in good health. Some clones in this sample may be carry-over from other donors' samples. CDR3s include the opening cysteine and the closing phenylalanine or tryptophan. A D gene is named only where the DNA matches it firmly. Clone size appears in some rows only: once, few, many, or a class for an expanded clone.

clone size: NA; V gene: TRBV28; CDR3 length: 16; D gene: NA; J gene: TRBJ2-2; CDR3 protein: CASSRAVSSITGELFF; CDR3 DNA: TGTGCCAGCAGCCGAGCGGTCTCCTCAATCACCGGGGAGCTGTTTTTT
clone size: NA; V gene: TRBV10-3; CDR3 length: 17; D gene: NA; J gene: TRBJ1-3; CDR3 protein: CAISEWDRYLPGNTIYF; CDR3 DNA: TGTGCCATCAGTGAGTGGGACCGATACCTCCCTGGAAACACCATATATTTT
clone size: NA; V gene: TRBV27; CDR3 length: 14; D gene: NA; J gene: TRBJ1-3; CDR3 protein: CASSRRAPGNTIYF; CDR3 DNA: TGTGCCAGCAGTCGGAGGGCCCCTGGAAACACCATATATTTT
clone size: NA; V gene: TRBV28; CDR3 length: 20; D gene: TRBD2; J gene: TRBJ2-7; CDR3 protein: CASSLVAVWRESARFYEQYF; CDR3 DNA: TGTGCCAGCAGTTTAGTGGCCGTTTGGCGGGAGTCTGCCCGCTTCTACGAGCAGTACTTC
clone size: NA; V gene: TRBV18; CDR3 length: 15; D gene: NA; J gene: TRBJ1-4; CDR3 protein: CASSPWGQTNEKLFF; CDR3 DNA: TGTGCCAGCTCACCATGGGGACAAACTAATGAAAAACTGTTTTTT
clone size: NA; V gene: TRBV6-5; CDR3 length: 13; D gene: NA; J gene: TRBJ1-2; CDR3 protein: CASSYESGSPATF; CDR3 DNA: TGTGCCAGCAGTTACGAGTCAGGCTCACCTGCCACCTTC
clone size: NA; V gene: TRBV27; CDR3 length: 12; D gene: NA; J gene: TRBJ1-6; CDR3 protein: CASGLIGSPLHF; CDR3 DNA: TGTGCCAGCGGTTTAATCGGTTCACCCCTCCACTTT
clone size: NA; V gene: TRBV7-2; CDR3 length: 17; D gene: NA; J gene: TRBJ1-2; CDR3 protein: CASAHGAGRLRDYGYTF; CDR3 DNA: TGTGCCAGCGCCCACGGGGCAGGGAGGTTAAGAGACTATGGCTACACCTTC
clone size: NA; V gene: TRBV2; CDR3 length: 15; D gene: TRBD1; J gene: TRBJ2-7; CDR3 protein: CASTTGARPRYEQYF; CDR3 DNA: TGTGCCAGCACTACAGGGGCCAGACCCCGCTACGAGCAGTACTTC
clone size: NA; V gene: TRBV4-1; CDR3 length: 16; D gene: TRBD2; J gene: TRBJ2-1; CDR3 protein: CASSQDSSGTPRQQFF; CDR3 DNA: TGCGCCAGCAGCCAAGATTCTAGCGGGACGCCTCGTCAGCAGTTCTTC
clone size: NA; V gene: TRBV19; CDR3 length: 13; D gene: NA; J gene: TRBJ1-1; CDR3 protein: CASSIYGGDEAFF; CDR3 DNA: TGTGCCAGTAGTATATACGGGGGCGATGAAGCTTTCTTT
clone size: NA; V gene: TRBV7-2; CDR3 length: 15; D gene: NA; J gene: TRBJ1-4; CDR3 protein: CASTSKSGSGEKLFF; CDR3 DNA: TGTGCCAGTACCTCGAAGTCCGGGAGTGGGGAAAAACTGTTTTTT
clone size: NA; V gene: TRBV9; CDR3 length: 15; D gene: NA; J gene: TRBJ1-3; CDR3 protein: CASSDYRTAGNTIYF; CDR3 DNA: TGTGCCAGCAGCGATTACAGGACGGCCGGAAACACCATATATTTT
clone size: NA; V gene: TRBV30; CDR3 length: 16; D gene: TRBD1; J gene: TRBJ1-5; CDR3 protein: CAWSVAGDRVRQPQHF; CDR3 DNA: TGTGCCTGGAGTGTGGCCGGGGACAGGGTAAGGCAGCCCCAGCATTTT
clone size: NA; V gene: TRBV10-1; CDR3 length: 17; D gene: TRBD1; J gene: TRBJ1-5; CDR3 protein: CASRTPPRTGGNQPQHF; CDR3 DNA: TGCGCCAGCAGGACCCCTCCTCGGACAGGGGGAAATCAGCCCCAGCATTTT
clone size: NA; V gene: TRBV2; CDR3 length: 17; D gene: NA; J gene: TRBJ2-3; CDR3 protein: CASSELGKGMGTDTQYF; CDR3 DNA: TGTGCCAGCAGTGAATTGGGAAAGGGGATGGGCACAGATACGCAGTATTTT
clone size: NA; V gene: TRBV6-1; CDR3 length: 13; D gene: NA; J gene: TRBJ2-5; CDR3 protein: CASTSGTQETQYF; CDR3 DNA: TGTGCCAGCACGTCAGGGACCCAAGAGACCCAGTACTTC
clone size: NA; V gene: TRBV7-9; CDR3 length: 13; D gene: NA; J gene: TRBJ2-5; CDR3 protein: CASSLGQVRTQYF; CDR3 DNA: TGTGCCAGCAGCTTAGGGCAGGTCAGGACCCAGTACTTC
clone size: once; V gene: TRBV18; CDR3 length: 16; D gene: TRBD1; J gene: TRBJ2-2; CDR3 protein: CASSLYGTVGTGELFF; CDR3 DNA: TGTGCCAGCTCACTTTATGGGACAGTAGGCACCGGGGAGCTGTTTTTT
clone size: NA; V gene: TRBV15; CDR3 length: 15; D gene: NA; J gene: TRBJ2-7; CDR3 protein: CATSKWREISYEQYF; CDR3 DNA: TGTGCCACCAGCAAGTGGCGGGAAATATCGTACGAGCAGTACTTC
clone size: NA; V gene: TRBV4-1; CDR3 length: 17; D gene: TRBD2; J gene: TRBJ2-1; CDR3 protein: CASSTSTTSGRFGEQFF; CDR3 DNA: TGCGCCAGCAGCACAAGTACGACTAGCGGGAGATTCGGTGAGCAGTTCTTC
clone size: NA; V gene: TRBV6-6; CDR3 length: 14; D gene: NA; J gene: TRBJ2-1; CDR3 protein: CATRRGGTYNEQFF; CDR3 DNA: TGTGCCACCAGACGGGGCGGTACCTACAATGAGCAGTTCTTC
clone size: few; V gene: TRBV6-5; CDR3 length: 14; D gene: TRBD1; J gene: TRBJ1-4; CDR3 protein: CASSFTGGGEKLFF; CDR3 DNA: TGTGCCAGCAGTTTTACAGGGGGCGGTGAAAAACTGTTTTTT
clone size: once; V gene: TRBV5-1; CDR3 length: 15; D gene: NA; J gene: TRBJ2-3; CDR3 protein: CASSPTGYSTDTQYF; CDR3 DNA: TGCGCCAGCAGCCCCACAGGGTATAGCACAGATACGCAGTATTTT
clone size: NA; V gene: TRBV5-4; CDR3 length: 18; D gene: TRBD2; J gene: TRBJ2-7; CDR3 protein: CASTRITPRSGRAGEQYF; CDR3 DNA: TGTGCCAGCACCCGGATAACCCCCCGTAGCGGGAGGGCGGGCGAGCAGTACTTC
clone size: NA; V gene: TRBV5-8; CDR3 length: 15; D gene: TRBD1; J gene: TRBJ2-7; CDR3 protein: CASSLGQGALVEQYF; CDR3 DNA: TGTGCCAGCAGCTTGGGGCAGGGGGCTCTTGTCGAGCAGTACTTC
clone size: once; V gene: TRBV7-3; CDR3 length: 14; D gene: TRBD1; J gene: TRBJ1-1; CDR3 protein: CASSHRGQDTEAFF; CDR3 DNA: TGTGCCAGCAGCCACAGGGGGCAGGACACTGAAGCTTTCTTT
clone size: NA; V gene: TRBV9; CDR3 length: 14; D gene: TRBD1; J gene: TRBJ2-7; CDR3 protein: CASTRGQGSYEQYF; CDR3 DNA: TGTGCCAGCACCCGAGGACAGGGGTCCTACGAGCAGTACTTC
clone size: NA; V gene: TRBV4-2; CDR3 length: 14; D gene: NA; J gene: TRBJ1-1; CDR3 protein: CASSQNLGGTEAFF; CDR3 DNA: TGTGCCAGCAGCCAAAACCTAGGGGGCACTGAAGCTTTCTTT
clone size: once; V gene: TRBV28; CDR3 length: 15; D gene: NA; J gene: TRBJ2-7; CDR3 protein: CASSLGGAGAGEQYF; CDR3 DNA: TGTGCCAGCAGTTTAGGGGGTGCGGGGGCCGGCGAGCAGTACTTC
clone size: NA; V gene: TRBV2; CDR3 length: 13; D gene: NA; J gene: TRBJ1-3; CDR3 protein: CASKPGSLNTIYF; CDR3 DNA: TGTGCCAGCAAACCTGGCAGCTTAAACACCATATATTTT
clone size: NA; V gene: TRBV18; CDR3 length: 16; D gene: TRBD2; J gene: TRBJ2-3; CDR3 protein: CASSPPGSGRTDTQYF; CDR3 DNA: TGTGCCAGCTCACCACCCGGGAGCGGGAGGACAGATACGCAGTATTTT
clone size: NA; V gene: TRBV9; CDR3 length: 16; D gene: NA; J gene: TRBJ2-1; CDR3 protein: CASSVGPPGLDNEQFF; CDR3 DNA: TGTGCCAGCAGCGTAGGGCCCCCGGGACTTGACAATGAGCAGTTCTTC
clone size: once; V gene: TRBV5-1; CDR3 length: 16; D gene: NA; J gene: TRBJ2-2; CDR3 protein: CASSITGTQNTGELFF; CDR3 DNA: TGCGCCAGCAGCATTACCGGGACTCAGAACACCGGGGAGCTGTTTTTT
clone size: NA; V gene: TRBV19; CDR3 length: 14; D gene: NA; J gene: TRBJ1-5; CDR3 protein: CASSMAVAARSQHF; CDR3 DNA: TGTGCCAGTAGTATGGCCGTCGCGGCCCGCTCCCAGCATTTT
clone size: NA; V gene: TRBV18; CDR3 length: 16; D gene: NA; J gene: TRBJ1-2; CDR3 protein: CASSPGLIRVNYGYTF; CDR3 DNA: TGTGCCAGCTCACCTGGGTTGATCAGGGTTAACTATGGCTACACCTTC
clone size: NA; V gene: TRBV5-4; CDR3 length: 16; D gene: NA; J gene: TRBJ2-5; CDR3 protein: CASSLARGLHRETQYF; CDR3 DNA: TGTGCCAGCAGCTTGGCCCGGGGACTGCACAGAGAGACCCAGTACTTC
clone size: NA; V gene: TRBV19; CDR3 length: 14; D gene: TRBD1; J gene: TRBJ1-3; CDR3 protein: CAASGQFSGNTIYF; CDR3 DNA: TGTGCCGCATCGGGACAGTTCTCTGGAAACACCATATATTTT
clone size: NA; V gene: TRBV6-6; CDR3 length: 14; D gene: NA; J gene: TRBJ2-7; CDR3 protein: CASSLLAEGDEQYF; CDR3 DNA: TGTGCCAGCAGCCTGCTAGCGGAGGGGGACGAGCAGTACTTC
clone size: NA; V gene: TRBV21-1; CDR3 length: 17; D gene: NA; J gene: TRBJ1-5; CDR3 protein: CASSRGPRTGLNQPQHF; CDR3 DNA: TGTGCCAGCAGCAGGGGACCTCGGACAGGGTTAAATCAGCCCCAGCATTTT
clone size: NA; V gene: TRBV11-2; CDR3 length: 16; D gene: NA; J gene: TRBJ2-6; CDR3 protein: CASSPSGFSGANVLTF; CDR3 DNA: TGTGCCAGCAGCCCCTCCGGCTTCTCTGGGGCCAACGTCCTGACTTTC
clone size: NA; V gene: TRBV30; CDR3 length: 12; D gene: NA; J gene: TRBJ2-3; CDR3 protein: CARGPPSDTQYF; CDR3 DNA: TGTGCCCGGGGGCCCCCGTCAGATACGCAGTATTTT
clone size: NA; V gene: TRBV12-5; CDR3 length: 13; D gene: NA; J gene: TRBJ2-1; CDR3 protein: CASGRVGMSEQFF; CDR3 DNA: TGTGCTAGTGGGCGGGTCGGCATGAGTGAGCAGTTCTTC
clone size: few; V gene: TRBV7-9; CDR3 length: 13; D gene: NA; J gene: TRBJ1-1; CDR3 protein: CASRGGVNTEAFF; CDR3 DNA: TGTGCCAGCAGAGGAGGGGTGAACACTGAAGCTTTCTTT
clone size: NA; V gene: TRBV10-3; CDR3 length: 15; D gene: NA; J gene: TRBJ1-4; CDR3 protein: CAISESPATNEKLFF; CDR3 DNA: TGTGCCATCAGTGAGTCGCCAGCAACTAATGAAAAACTGTTTTTT
clone size: NA; V gene: TRBV28; CDR3 length: 13; D gene: TRBD1; J gene: TRBJ2-7; CDR3 protein: CASSNGQGYEQYF; CDR3 DNA: TGTGCCAGCAGTAACGGACAGGGCTACGAGCAGTACTTC
clone size: few; V gene: TRBV10-3; CDR3 length: 16; D gene: NA; J gene: TRBJ1-5; CDR3 protein: CAISDQGAGSNQPQHF; CDR3 DNA: TGTGCCATCAGTGACCAAGGGGCAGGAAGCAATCAGCCCCAGCATTTT
clone size: NA; V gene: TRBV2; CDR3 length: 17; D gene: TRBD2; J gene: TRBJ2-1; CDR3 protein: CATAGGTSGRGNNEQFF; CDR3 DNA: TGTGCCACCGCCGGCGGGACTAGCGGGAGGGGGAACAATGAGCAGTTCTTC
clone size: NA; V gene: TRBV28; CDR3 length: 14; D gene: TRBD2; J gene: TRBJ2-7; CDR3 protein: CASSPGLAEDEQYF; CDR3 DNA: TGTGCCAGCAGTCCTGGACTAGCGGAGGACGAGCAGTACTTC
clone size: NA; V gene: TRBV5-1; CDR3 length: 13; D gene: NA; J gene: TRBJ2-5; CDR3 protein: CASSFYSPETQYF; CDR3 DNA: TGCGCCAGCAGCTTTTACAGCCCGGAGACCCAGTACTTC